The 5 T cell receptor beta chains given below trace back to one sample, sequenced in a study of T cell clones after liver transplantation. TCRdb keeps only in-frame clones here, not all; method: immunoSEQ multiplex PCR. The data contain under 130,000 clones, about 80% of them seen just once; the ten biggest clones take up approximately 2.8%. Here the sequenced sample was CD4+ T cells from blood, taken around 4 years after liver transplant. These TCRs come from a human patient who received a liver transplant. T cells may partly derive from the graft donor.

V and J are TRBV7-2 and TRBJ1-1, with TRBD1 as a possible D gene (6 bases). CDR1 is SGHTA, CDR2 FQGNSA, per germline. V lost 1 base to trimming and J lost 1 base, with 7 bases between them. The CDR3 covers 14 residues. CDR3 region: CASSLGGANTEAFF. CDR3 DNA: TGTGCCAGCAGCTTAGGGGGGGCGAACACTGAAGCTTTCTTT.

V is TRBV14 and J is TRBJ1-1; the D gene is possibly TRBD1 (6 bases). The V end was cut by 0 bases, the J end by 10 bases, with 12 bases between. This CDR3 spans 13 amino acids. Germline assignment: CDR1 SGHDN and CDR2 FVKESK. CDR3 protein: CASSQDSRGVAFF. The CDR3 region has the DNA TGTGCCAGCAGCCAAGATTCCAGGGGCGTAGCTTTCTTT.

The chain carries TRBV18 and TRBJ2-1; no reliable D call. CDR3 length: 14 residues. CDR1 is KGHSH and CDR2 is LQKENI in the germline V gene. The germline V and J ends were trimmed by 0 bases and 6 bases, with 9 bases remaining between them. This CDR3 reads CASSPPAPSNEQFF. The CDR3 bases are TGTGCCAGCTCACCACCGGCCCCTAGCAATGAGCAGTTCTTC.

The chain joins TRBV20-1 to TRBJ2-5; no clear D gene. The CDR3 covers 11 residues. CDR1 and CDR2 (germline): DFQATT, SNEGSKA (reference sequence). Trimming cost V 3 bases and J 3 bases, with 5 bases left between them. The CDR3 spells CSASTEETQYF. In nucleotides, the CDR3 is TGCAGTGCTAGTACGGAAGAGACCCAGTACTTC.

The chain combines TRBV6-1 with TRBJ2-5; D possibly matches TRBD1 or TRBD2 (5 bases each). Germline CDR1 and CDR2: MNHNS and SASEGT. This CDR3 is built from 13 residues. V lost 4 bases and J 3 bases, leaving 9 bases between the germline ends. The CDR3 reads CASSGGFEETQYF. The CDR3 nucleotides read TGTGCCAGCAGTGGGGGGTTTGAAGAGACCCAGTACTTC.